A selection of T cell receptor beta chains follows, all from one sample in a study of shared clonotypes between healthy human individuals. The repertoire was sequenced with immunoSEQ multiplex PCR; TCRdb's copy has only in-frame clones and lacks some. The data contain under 1,100,000 clones, under 80% of them singletons. Sequences were obtained from memory CD4+ T cells sorted from blood. These receptors were collected from a man aged 18 to 29 in good health. Each CDR3 is given with its conserved first and last residue. The order of the fields is CDR3 protein, CDR3 DNA, V gene, clone size, D gene, J gene. D genes are given only for firm matches. Expanded clones get a size class; other rows say once, few or many, or leave the size out.

CDR3: CASSRDRGDYEQYF; DNA: TGTGCCAGTAGTCGTGACAGGGGGGACTACGAGCAGTACTTC; V: TRBV19; size: few; D: TRBD1; J: TRBJ2-7
CDR3: CASSAPPGLAGEQFF; DNA: TGTGCCAGCAGCGCCCCTCCGGGACTAGCGGGGGAGCAGTTCTTC; V: TRBV13; size: .; D: TRBD2; J: TRBJ2-1
CDR3: CASSLGLATYEQYF; DNA: TGCGCCAGCAGCTTGGGACTAGCCACCTACGAGCAGTACTTC; V: TRBV5-1; size: once; D: TRBD2; J: TRBJ2-7
CDR3: CASSPGQGNTEAFF; DNA: TGTGCCAGCAGCCCGGGACAGGGAAACACTGAAGCTTTCTTT; V: TRBV7-8; size: once; D: TRBD1; J: TRBJ1-1
CDR3: CASSSGQTNTGELFF; DNA: TGTGCCAGCAGCTCAGGACAGACGAACACCGGGGAGCTGTTTTTT; V: TRBV13; size: .; D: .; J: TRBJ2-2
CDR3: CASRETGFSNQPQHF; DNA: TGTGCCAGCAGAGAGACAGGGTTTAGCAATCAGCCCCAGCATTTT; V: TRBV7-8; size: many; D: TRBD1; J: TRBJ1-5
CDR3: CASSSRTGSPTGELFF; DNA: TGTGCCAGCAGCTCCAGGACAGGGTCCCCCACCGGGGAGCTGTTTTTT; V: TRBV7-8; size: .; D: TRBD1; J: TRBJ2-2
CDR3: CASRGISSYNEQFF; DNA: TGTGCCAGCAGAGGCATCAGCTCCTACAATGAGCAGTTCTTC; V: TRBV27; size: .; D: .; J: TRBJ2-1
CDR3: CASSPRGATGELFF; DNA: TGTGCCAGCAGTCCCAGAGGGGCCACCGGGGAGCTGTTTTTT; V: TRBV13; size: .; D: .; J: TRBJ2-2
CDR3: CASSGPQGDTQYF; DNA: TGTGCCAGCAGTGGGCCCCAAGGGGATACGCAGTATTTT; V: TRBV9; size: .; D: .; J: TRBJ2-3
CDR3: CASTASGRDTGELFF; DNA: TGTGCCAGCACGGCCAGCGGGAGGGACACCGGGGAGCTGTTTTTT; V: TRBV25-1; size: .; D: TRBD2; J: TRBJ2-2
CDR3: CASSEVGWGGADEKLFF; DNA: TGTGCCAGCAGTGAAGTCGGTTGGGGGGGCGCAGATGAAAAACTGTTTTTT; V: TRBV2; size: .; D: .; J: TRBJ1-4
CDR3: CARSQEVKRGPPYEQYF; DNA: TGTGCCAGAAGCCAGGAGGTTAAGCGGGGCCCCCCCTACGAGCAGTACTTC; V: TRBV5-3; size: .; D: TRBD2; J: TRBJ2-7
CDR3: CASCEGGKGEKLFF; DNA: TGTGCCAGCTGCGAAGGGGGCAAGGGGGAAAAACTGTTTTTT; V: TRBV2; size: .; D: TRBD1; J: TRBJ1-4
CDR3: CAWKHGNTIYF; DNA: TGTGCCTGGAAACATGGAAACACCATATATTTT; V: TRBV30; size: .; D: .; J: TRBJ1-3
CDR3: CASTPPADTQYF; DNA: TGTGCCAGCACCCCCCCGGCGGATACGCAGTATTTT; V: TRBV14; size: once; D: .; J: TRBJ2-3
CDR3: CAWSVTGANVLTF; DNA: TGTGCCTGGAGTGTAACTGGGGCCAACGTCCTGACTTTC; V: TRBV30; size: .; D: .; J: TRBJ2-6
CDR3: CASSRLGQGVGNQPQHF; DNA: TGTGCCAGCAGTCGGCTGGGGCAGGGAGTGGGCAATCAGCCCCAGCATTTT; V: TRBV2; size: few; D: .; J: TRBJ1-5
CDR3: CASSTLSGTGVHEQFF; DNA: TGTGCCAGCAGCACGCTTTCGGGGACAGGGGTTCATGAGCAGTTCTTC; V: TRBV9; size: few; D: TRBD1; J: TRBJ2-1
CDR3: CASSDRGGWGTGELFF; DNA: TGTGCCAGCAGTGATAGGGGAGGCTGGGGCACCGGGGAGCTGTTTTTT; V: TRBV2; size: .; D: .; J: TRBJ2-2
CDR3: CASSPRGDLTYEQYF; DNA: TGTGCCAGCAGTCCCCGGGGGGACTTGACCTACGAGCAGTACTTC; V: TRBV6-9; size: few; D: TRBD2; J: TRBJ2-7
CDR3: CASSGHRGATDTQYF; DNA: TGTGCCAGCAGTGGCCACAGGGGAGCGACAGATACGCAGTATTTT; V: TRBV28; size: .; D: TRBD1; J: TRBJ2-3
CDR3: CASGGEGVTGELFF; DNA: TGCGCCAGCGGAGGGGAGGGCGTCACCGGGGAGCTGTTTTTT; V: TRBV10-2; size: .; D: TRBD2; J: TRBJ2-2
CDR3: CASSQRGVSTDTQYF; DNA: TGCGCCAGCAGCCAGAGGGGGGTTAGCACAGATACGCAGTATTTT; V: TRBV4-3; size: .; D: .; J: TRBJ2-3
CDR3: CAWRPISGTSGRPSSYEQYF; DNA: TGTGCCTGGAGACCCATCTCCGGGACTAGCGGCAGGCCAAGCTCCTACGAGCAGTACTTC; V: TRBV30; size: .; D: TRBD2; J: TRBJ2-7
CDR3: CATSRRTGLLPQHF; DNA: TGTGCCACCAGCAGGCGGACAGGGCTCTTGCCCCAGCATTTT; V: TRBV15; size: few; D: TRBD1; J: TRBJ1-5
CDR3: CASNEGYRSIGYTF; DNA: TGTGCCAGCAACGAAGGGTACAGGAGTATAGGCTACACCTTC; V: TRBV6-1; size: .; D: .; J: TRBJ1-2
CDR3: CASNYGHGVSSSGANVLTF; DNA: TGTGCCAGCAACTATGGGCATGGGGTCTCTAGCTCTGGGGCCAACGTCCTGACTTTC; V: TRBV19; size: .; D: .; J: TRBJ2-6
CDR3: CATGGILNYGYTF; DNA: TGTGCCACCGGCGGAATCCTTAACTATGGCTACACCTTC; V: TRBV28; size: .; D: .; J: TRBJ1-2
CDR3: CASSGAGVNQPQHF; DNA: TGTGCCAGCAGTGGGGCAGGGGTTAATCAGCCCCAGCATTTT; V: TRBV2; size: .; D: .; J: TRBJ1-5
CDR3: CASSYGGNSYEQYF; DNA: TGTGCCAGCAGTTATGGGGGGAATTCCTACGAGCAGTACTTC; V: TRBV6-6; size: .; D: .; J: TRBJ2-7